Following are 3 T cell receptor beta chains from one sample sequenced in a study of cytomegalovirus exposure and HLA in healthy donors. The primer mix had 60 Vbeta and 13 Jbeta primers. The data were produced by immunoSEQ multiplex PCR, yet TCRdb's version contains in-frame clones alone and is incomplete. The data show about 100,000 clones, around two thirds seen once. Sequencing input: PBMCs. The origin of the receptors is a man aged 25 to 40 in good health and CMV-seropositive.

The gene calls are TRBV6-1 and TRBJ2-5; TRBD1 is a possible D gene (6 bases). The last part of the DNA fits TRBJ2-7 better; the J call may be wrong. The CDR3 is made up of 15 amino acids. The V gene's germline CDR1 is MNHNS and CDR2 SASEGT. As DNA, the CDR3 is TGTGCCAGCAGTCCCTTGGGGGACAAAGCCTACGAGCAGTACTTC. Translation: CASSPLGDKAYEQYF.

Turning to this clone: Compared with germline, one end of the junction differs, possibly owing to a read error. The chain is built from TRBV11-1 and TRBJ2-7; possible D gene TRBD1, 6 bases. Germline V gene data show CDR1 as SGHAT and CDR2 as FQDESV (reference sequence). This CDR3 spans 15 amino acids. The CDR3 reads CSSVGVTGTAGEQYF. For the CDR3, the DNA is TGCAGCTCCGTGGGGGTTACAGGGACCGCAGGGGAGCAGTACTTC.

This chain joins TRBV11-3 and TRBJ2-6, with 7 bases identical to TRBD2. Per the germline V gene, CDR1 is SGHNT and CDR2 is YENEEA. The CDR3 length is 16 residues. The junction had 7 bases not matched to a gene; V was cut back by 4 bases and J by 4 bases. This CDR3 reads CASSSETGGGANVLTF. CDR3 DNA: TGTGCCAGCAGCTCGGAGACGGGGGGAGGGGCCAACGTCCTGACTTTC.